This entry features one T cell receptor beta chain sequence. Its antigen is not identified. The junction differs from germline at one of its ends, possibly a read error. This specimen belongs to a study of blood T cells in healthy people across ages. The study's findings and limits: Expanded clonotype changes were possibly confounded by unknown donor CMV status. As age increased, TCR beta diversity per million T cells fell in a roughly linear fashion.

Germline V CDR1 and CDR2: MNHEY, SMNVEV (reference sequence). There are 13 residues in the CDR3. The second PCR ran roughly 7 to 12 cycles with a sample-barcoded 5' primer and J-beta primers. TCRdb fed the 5' RACE reads into MiXCR, producing one record per CDR3 protein. The sample carries approximately 800,000 distinct CDR3 sequences, 62% recorded once. The specimen was blood. The sequence was collected from a young man in good health. The chain uses TRBV27 and TRBJ2-1; 11 bases align to TRBD1. The chain's CDR3 is CACSWGTGGEQFF. Written as DNA, the CDR3 is TGTGCCTGCAGTTGGGGGACAGGGGGTGAGCAGTTCTTC.